The 18 T cell receptor beta chains below were found in one sample sequenced in a study of blood T cell repertoires in COVID-19. Profiled with immunoSEQ multiplex PCR; TCRdb holds only in-frame clones, not every one. The sample lists 150,000 to 200,000 clones; about 90% were seen once. Sequencing used peripheral blood. These receptors all come from a man in his forties with active or convalescent COVID-19.

The CDR3: CASSIQGRDYGYTF. The CDR3 DNA sequence: TGTGCCAGCAGTATCCAGGGGCGGGACTATGGCTACACCTTC. V gene TRBV6-6 combines with J gene TRBJ1-2, with TRBD1 as a possible D gene (6 bases). This CDR3 is built from 14 residues. V lost 5 bases and J 3 bases, leaving 13 bases between the germline ends. Germline CDR1 and CDR2: MNHNY and SVGAGI (reference sequence).

V and J are TRBV6-5 and TRBJ1-2; tentative D call: TRBD1 (6 bases). The CDR3 covers 14 residues. Per germline, CDR1 MNHEY and CDR2 SVGAGI. V was pared by 8 bases and J by 3 bases, with 16 bases between. CDR3 residues: CASRTGTAYYGYTF. The DNA for the CDR3 is TGTGCCAGCCGAACAGGGACCGCGTACTATGGCTACACCTTC.

V is TRBV5-6 and J is TRBJ1-1, with D unclear. The V and J ends lost 0 bases and 0 bases respectively, with 12 bases between them. The germline CDR1 and CDR2 sequences are SGHDT and YYEEEE. The CDR3 is 16 amino acids. The DNA for the CDR3 is TGTGCCAGCAGCTTGGCTGGTCCGGTGATGAACACTGAAGCTTTCTTT. Residues: CASSLAGPVMNTEAFF.

This rearrangement joins TRBV6-6 to TRBJ2-2; maybe TRBD1 (5 bases). The CDR3 runs 12 residues. Germline CDR1 is MNHNY and CDR2 is SVGAGI (reference sequence). Trimming removed 5 bases from V and 6 bases from J, with 7 bases in between. The CDR3 reads CASSKGSGELFF. The DNA for the CDR3 is TGTGCCAGCAGTAAGGGGTCCGGGGAGCTGTTTTTT.

This chain uses TRBV15 with TRBJ1-2; no firm D call. Germline V gene data show CDR1 as LNHNV and CDR2 as YYDKDF (reference sequence). This CDR3 has 16 amino acids. V was shortened by 0 bases and J by 1 base, with 12 bases between the two germline ends. DNA of the CDR3: TGTGCCACCAGCAGAGATCTGCGGCAGATTAACTATGGCTACACCTTC. Encoded protein: CATSRDLRQINYGYTF.

The CDR3 DNA reads TGTGCCAGCAGCTCCCAAAAAGGGGGTCTCGAGCAGTACTTC. It yields the protein CASSSQKGGLEQYF. The rearrangement uses TRBV9 and TRBJ2-7; maybe TRBD1 (6 bases). The germline CDR1 and CDR2 sequences are SGDLS and YYNGEE. V dropped 4 bases and J dropped 6 bases, with 17 bases sitting between them. The CDR3 is 14 residues long.

This clone was counted once. This sequence joins TRBV19 and TRBJ2-6; maybe TRBD1 (5 bases). Trimming stripped 3 bases from V and 0 bases from J, with 9 bases between. CDR1 is LNHDA and CDR2 is SQIVND in the germline V gene (reference sequence). CDR3 length: 16 residues. The CDR3 here is CASSMLGVSGANVLTF. CDR3 coding DNA: TGTGCCAGTAGTATGTTAGGGGTCTCTGGGGCCAACGTCCTGACTTTC.

The chain links TRBV6-5 to TRBJ2-2; D is possibly TRBD1 (6 bases). The ends were cut back, 0 bases at V and 3 bases at J, with 11 bases in the middle. This CDR3 has 16 amino acids. Germline V gene sequence: CDR1 MNHEY, CDR2 SVGAGI. This CDR3 reads CASSYSTGLDTGELFF. In nucleotides, the CDR3 is TGTGCCAGCAGTTACTCGACAGGTTTGGACACCGGGGAGCTGTTTTTT.

This clone was seen only once. CDR3 DNA sequence: TGTGCCAGCAGCCAAAAGGAGGCTTTCTTT. It is translated as CASSQKEAFF. This chain links TRBV7-9 with TRBJ1-1; D gene unclear. Deletions cut 5 bases from V and 11 bases from J, with 9 bases between. Germline lookup yields CDR1 SEHNR and CDR2 FQNEAQ (reference sequence). The CDR3 has 10 amino acids. Filled out from reference TRBV7-9 and TRBJ1-1, the complete variable domain reads DTGVSQNPRHKITKRGQNVTFRCDPISEHNRLYWYRQTLGQGPEFLTYFQNEAQLEKSRLLSDRFSAERPKGSFSTLEIQRTEQGDSAMYLCASSQKEAFFGQGTRLTVV.

This clone was seen a single time. The rearrangement uses TRBV10-3 and TRBJ1-1; maybe TRBD1 (5 bases). Germline loops: CDR1 ENHRY, CDR2 SYGVKD. The CDR3 spans 15 residues. V dropped 0 bases and J dropped 7 bases, with 15 bases sitting between them. This CDR3 is CAISESTQGRVEAFF. The CDR3, as DNA: TGTGCCATCAGTGAGTCGACTCAGGGTAGGGTTGAAGCTTTCTTT.

The chain carries TRBV10-1 and TRBJ2-2, with TRBD1 matching over 8 bases. Looked up from germline, CDR1 is WNHNN and CDR2 is SYGVQD (reference sequence). The CDR3 is 17 residues long. J gave up 0 bases and V 5 bases, and 8 bases lay outside the gene matches. The CDR3 loop reads CASSRTGTYANTGELFF. CDR3 bases: TGCGCCAGCAGTCGGACAGGGACTTACGCGAACACCGGGGAGCTGTTTTTT.

As to this clone: The sample holds other DNA sequences that translate to the same CDR3. The rearrangement joins TRBV5-4 to TRBJ1-2, with D possibly TRBD1 on 6 matching bases. The CDR3 totals 13 residues. From germline, CDR1 is SGHNT and CDR2 YYREEE (reference sequence). Trimming removed 4 bases from V and 2 bases from J, with 9 bases in between. The CDR3 DNA reads TGTGCCAGCAGCGAACAGGGAAACTATGGCTACACCTTC. This encodes CASSEQGNYGYTF.

This sequence joins TRBV5-1 and TRBJ2-2; TRBD2 aligns across 7 bases. Germline CDR1 SGHRS, CDR2 YFSETQ. The CDR3 has 15 residues. The junction had 8 bases not matched to a gene; V was cut back by 4 bases and J by 5 bases. CDR3 nucleotides: TGCGCCAGCAGCCCGATGAGCGGGGATACCGGGGAGCTGTTTTTT. Protein product: CASSPMSGDTGELFF.

This clone appeared a few times. Distinct nucleotide sequences in the sample also encode this CDR3. The chain employs TRBV3-1 (or the pseudogene TRBV3-2) and TRBJ1-1; maybe TRBD1 (5 bases). V was shortened by 2 bases and J by 5 bases, with 9 bases between the two germline ends. The CDR3 length is 13 residues. The germline V gene encodes CDR1 LGHDT and CDR2 YNNKEL (reference sequence). The CDR3 reads CASSQQGLTEAFF. The CDR3, as DNA: TGTGCCAGCAGCCAACAGGGACTTACTGAAGCTTTCTTT.

V usage is TRBV5-6 and J usage is TRBJ1-5; D is perhaps TRBD1 (5 bases). CDR1 and CDR2 (germline): SGHDT, YYEEEE. V lost 1 base to trimming and J lost 7 bases, with 9 bases between them. The CDR3 is 13 residues long. CDR3 nucleotides: TGTGCCAGCAGCTTGTCGGGGGTCCAGCCCCAGCATTTT. This gives the protein CASSLSGVQPQHF.

Remarks on this clone: Other DNA sequences within the sample encode an identical CDR3. This chain uses TRBV27 with TRBJ1-2; no reliable D call. The CDR3 consists of 13 residues. V dropped 2 bases and J dropped 2 bases, with 6 bases sitting between them. Germline V lookup: CDR1 MNHEY, CDR2 SMNVEV (reference sequence). The DNA for the CDR3 is TGTGCCAGCAGTTTACGAGAGAACTATGGCTACACCTTC. Its protein is CASSLRENYGYTF.

CDR3 bases: TGTGCCAGCAGCGGTGGACAGGAGAACACAGATACGCAGTATTTT. This translates into CASSGGQENTDTQYF. This rearrangement joins TRBV13 to TRBJ2-3; TRBD1 aligns across 7 bases. The CDR3 has 15 residues. The V segment lost 5 bases and the J segment 2 bases; nucleotides outside the gene matches: 7. Germline assignment: CDR1 PRHDT and CDR2 FYEKMQ (reference sequence).

V gene TRBV28 combines with J gene TRBJ2-7, with TRBD1 as a possible D gene (6 bases). The V gene's germline CDR1 is MDHEN and CDR2 SYDVKM. Trimming cost V 4 bases and J 2 bases, with 18 bases left between them. The CDR3 spans 16 residues. CDR3 DNA: TGTGCCAGCAGTTCCCAAAGGGGGATGGTAACCTACGAGCAGTACTTC. Translating it yields CASSSQRGMVTYEQYF.